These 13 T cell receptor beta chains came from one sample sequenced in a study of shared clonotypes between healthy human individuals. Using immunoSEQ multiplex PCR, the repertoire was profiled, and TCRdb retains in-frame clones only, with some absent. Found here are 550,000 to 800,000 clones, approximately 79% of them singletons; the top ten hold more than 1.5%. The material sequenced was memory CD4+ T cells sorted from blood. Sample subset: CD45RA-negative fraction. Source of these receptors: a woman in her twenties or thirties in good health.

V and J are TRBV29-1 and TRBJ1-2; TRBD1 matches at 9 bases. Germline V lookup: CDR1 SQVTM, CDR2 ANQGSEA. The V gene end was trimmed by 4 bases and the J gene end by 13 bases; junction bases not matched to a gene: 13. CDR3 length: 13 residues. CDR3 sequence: CSVAGQGHATLTF. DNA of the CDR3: TGCAGCGTTGCGGGACAGGGCCACGCCACCCTCACCTTC.

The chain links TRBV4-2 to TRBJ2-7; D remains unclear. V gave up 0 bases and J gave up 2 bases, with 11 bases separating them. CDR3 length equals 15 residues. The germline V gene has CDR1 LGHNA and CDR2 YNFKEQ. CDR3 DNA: TGTGCCAGCAGCCAAGATCAAGGAGTAACCTACGAGCAGTACTTC. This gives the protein CASSQDQGVTYEQYF.

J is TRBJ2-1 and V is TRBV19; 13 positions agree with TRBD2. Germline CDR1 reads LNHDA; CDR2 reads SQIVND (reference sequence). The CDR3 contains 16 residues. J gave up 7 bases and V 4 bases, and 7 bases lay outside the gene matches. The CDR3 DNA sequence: TGTGCCAGTAGTACTCGACTAGCGGGAGGCGGAAATGAGCAGTTCTTC. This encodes CASSTRLAGGGNEQFF.

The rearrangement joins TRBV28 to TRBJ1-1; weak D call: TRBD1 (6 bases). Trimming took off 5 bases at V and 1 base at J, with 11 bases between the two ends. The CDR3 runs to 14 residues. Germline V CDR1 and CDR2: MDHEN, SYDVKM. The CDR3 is CASSPMTGNTEAFF. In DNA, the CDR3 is TGTGCCAGCAGTCCTATGACAGGGAACACTGAAGCTTTCTTT.

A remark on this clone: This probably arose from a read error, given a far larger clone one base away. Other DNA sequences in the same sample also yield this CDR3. CDR3 sequence reads: CASSLGNYEQYF. Here the CDR3 DNA reads TGTGCCAGCAGTTTAGGTAACTACGAGCAGTACTTC. This chain connects TRBV28 to TRBJ2-7; D not certain. V lost 2 bases to trimming and J lost 3 bases, with 5 bases between them. From germline, CDR1 is MDHEN and CDR2 SYDVKM. This CDR3 spans 12 amino acids.

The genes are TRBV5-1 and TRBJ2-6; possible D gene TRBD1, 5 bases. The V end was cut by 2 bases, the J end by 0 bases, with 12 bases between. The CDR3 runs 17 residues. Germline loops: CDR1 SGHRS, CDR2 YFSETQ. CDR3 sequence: CASSLQVQYSGANVLTF. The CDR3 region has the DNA TGCGCCAGCAGCTTACAGGTCCAATACTCTGGGGCCAACGTCCTGACTTTC. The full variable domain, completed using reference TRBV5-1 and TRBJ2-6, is KAGVTQTPRYLIKTRGQQVTLSCSPISGHRSVSWYQQTPGQGLQFLFEYFSETQRNKGNFPGRFSGRQFSNSRSEMNVSTLELGDSALYLCASSLQVQYSGANVLTFGAGSRLTVL.

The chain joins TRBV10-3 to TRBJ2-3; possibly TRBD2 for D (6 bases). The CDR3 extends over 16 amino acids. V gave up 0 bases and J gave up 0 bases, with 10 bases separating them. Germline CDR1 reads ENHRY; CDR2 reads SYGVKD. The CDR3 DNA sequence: TGTGCCATCAGTGAGTCGGGCGGGACTAGCACAGATACGCAGTATTTT. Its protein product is CAISESGGTSTDTQYF.

The CDR3: CASSSLKVGETGELFF. The CDR3 DNA reads TGCGCCAGCAGCTCCCTAAAGGTGGGCGAGACCGGGGAGCTGTTTTTT. The rearrangement uses TRBV5-1 and TRBJ2-2; D ambiguous. Per germline, CDR1 SGHRS and CDR2 YFSETQ. CDR3 length: 16 residues. Trimming removed 3 bases at V and 5 bases at J, with 17 bases between.

CDR3 region: CASSQVGNTEAFF. CDR3 nucleotide sequence: TGTGCCAGCAGCCAAGTCGGGAACACTGAAGCTTTCTTT. The rearrangement joins TRBV14 to TRBJ1-1, with D unclear. CDR1 is SGHDN and CDR2 is FVKESK in the germline V gene. The CDR3 spans 13 residues. V was trimmed by 1 base and J by 1 base, leaving 4 bases between them.

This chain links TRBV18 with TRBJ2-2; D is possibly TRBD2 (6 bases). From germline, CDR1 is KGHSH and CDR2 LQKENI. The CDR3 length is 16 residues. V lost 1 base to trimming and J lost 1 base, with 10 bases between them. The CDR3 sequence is CASSPRLVKNTGELFF. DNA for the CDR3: TGTGCCAGCTCACCACGACTAGTGAAGAACACCGGGGAGCTGTTTTTT.

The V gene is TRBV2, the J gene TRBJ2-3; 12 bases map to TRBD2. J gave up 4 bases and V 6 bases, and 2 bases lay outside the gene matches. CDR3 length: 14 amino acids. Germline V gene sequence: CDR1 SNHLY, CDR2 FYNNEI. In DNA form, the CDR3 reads TGTGCCAGCAGGACTAGCGGGAGAGCAGATACGCAGTATTTT. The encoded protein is CASRTSGRADTQYF.

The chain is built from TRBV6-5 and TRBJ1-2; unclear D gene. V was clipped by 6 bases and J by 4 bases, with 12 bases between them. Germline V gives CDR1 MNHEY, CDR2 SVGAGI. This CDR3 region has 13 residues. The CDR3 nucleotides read TGTGCCAGCAGGGCCTCAGGTCCCTATGGCTACACCTTC. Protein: CASRASGPYGYTF.

The CDR3 coding sequence is TGTGCCAGCAGCTTAGGGCGGGTTCATCAGCCCCAGCATTTT. Its protein is CASSLGRVHQPQHF. The gene calls are TRBV7-8 and TRBJ1-5; D remains unclear. This CDR3 has 14 residues. Germline loops: CDR1 SGHVS, CDR2 FQNEAQ. Trimming took off 1 base at V and 5 bases at J, with 9 bases between the two ends.